This entry lists 8 T cell receptor beta chains sequenced from one sample in a study of CD8+CD57+ T cells in acquired aplastic anemia. Genomic DNA, serving as template, underwent TCR beta VDJ and CDR3 profiling. TCRdb reanalysed the reads using MiXCR and keeps one entry per CDR3 protein. The table records around 140,000 distinct CDR3 sequences, 35% to 50% of them present only once. Input material: sorted CD4+, CD8+, or CD8+CD57+ T cells (not recorded which) from PBMCs. The receptors come from a human donor in good health, serving as a control.

This clonotype has at least ten counts. The chain employs TRBV5-1 and TRBJ2-5; D may be TRBD2 (6 bases). Germline CDR1 and CDR2: SGHRS and YFSETQ. This CDR3 spans 16 amino acids. V lost 0 bases and J 2 bases, leaving 14 bases between the germline ends. CDR3 residues: CASSLAWSGPQETQYF. The CDR3 DNA is TGCGCCAGCAGCTTGGCATGGAGCGGGCCGCAAGAGACCCAGTACTTC. Looking up the rest from reference TRBV5-1 and TRBJ2-5 gives the full variable domain: KAGVTQTPRYLIKTRGQQVTLSCSPISGHRSVSWYQQTPGQGLQFLFEYFSETQRNKGNFPGRFSGRQFSNSRSEMNVSTLELGDSALYLCASSLAWSGPQETQYFGPGTRLLVL.

In its sample, this clonotype was seen many times. The chain couples TRBV5-1 to TRBJ1-2; no definite D call. Trimming removed 7 bases from V and 5 bases from J, with 18 bases in between. CDR1 is SGHRS, CDR2 YFSETQ, per germline. The CDR3 extends over 14 amino acids. CDR3 coding DNA: TGCGCCAGCCGCCCTCGTACAGCACAATATGGCTACACCTTC. Translated, it gives CASRPRTAQYGYTF.

This clonotype occurred many times. The CDR3 DNA reads TGTGCCAGCAGGTTGGGACAGGGTTTCCACAATGAGCAGTTCTTC. Protein sequence: CASRLGQGFHNEQFF. V usage is TRBV6-1 and J usage is TRBJ2-1; 9 positions agree with TRBD1. The ends lost 6 bases at V and 5 bases at J; junction bases unmatched: 8. This CDR3 contains 15 residues. Germline-derived CDR1 and CDR2 are MNHNS and SASEGT.

This clonotype was counted many times. The CDR3 reads CASSWDRLLEPQHF. The CDR3 bases are TGTGCCAGCAGTTGGGACCGCCTGTTGGAGCCCCAGCATTTT. The J gene is TRBJ1-5, the V gene TRBV12-3 or TRBV12-4; tentative D call: TRBD1 (5 bases). V was clipped by 4 bases and J by 8 bases, with 15 bases between them. The CDR3 loop spans 14 amino acids.

This clonotype has at least ten counts. This rearrangement joins TRBV14 to TRBJ2-6; D may be TRBD1 or TRBD2 (6 bases each). V was shortened by 4 bases and J by 0 bases, with 25 bases between the two germline ends. The CDR3 has 21 residues. CDR1 and CDR2 from the germline V gene are SGHDN and FVKESK. The CDR3 DNA reads as TGTGCCAGCAGCCCTCGGAGGGTTGAGTTGGACAGTCCCTCTGGGGCCAACGTCCTGACTTTC. Translating gives CASSPRRVELDSPSGANVLTF. The variable domain in full, completed from reference TRBV14 and TRBJ2-6, reads EAGVTQFPSHSVIEKGQTVTLRCDPISGHDNLYWYRRVMGKEIKFLLHFVKESKQDESGMPNNRFLAERTGGTYSTLKVQPAELEDSGVYFCASSPRRVELDSPSGANVLTFGAGSRLTVL.

As concerns this clonotype: A much more abundant neighbour one base away suggests this may be a read error. The gene calls are TRBV5-1 and TRBJ2-5, with 7 positions matching TRBD2. CDR1 SGHRS and CDR2 YFSETQ come from the germline V gene. The CDR3 is made up of 14 amino acids. As DNA, the CDR3 is TGCGCCAGCAGCTTCGCGGGGGTGATGGAGACCCAGCACTTC. Translated, it gives CASSFAGVMETQHF.

V gene TRBV20-1 combines with J gene TRBJ1-5, with D perhaps TRBD1 (5 bases). In germline, CDR1 is DFQATT, CDR2 SNEGSKA (reference sequence). Trimming shortened V by 0 bases and J by 7 bases, and 16 bases separated the two germline ends. The CDR3 is 15 residues long. The CDR3 DNA sequence: TGCAGTGCTAGAGATGAGGGTCAGGGTGGCCAGCCCCAGCATTTT. Translated: CSARDEGQGGQPQHF.

This clonotype was counted many times. V and J are TRBV20-1 and TRBJ2-2; maybe TRBD2 (6 bases). V was clipped by 0 bases and J by 4 bases, with 9 bases between them. This CDR3 contains 14 residues. Germline-derived CDR1 and CDR2 are DFQATT and SNEGSKA (reference sequence). CDR3 nucleotide sequence: TGCAGTGCTAGAGACGGGGGAGGCACCGGGGAGCTGTTTTTT. Protein sequence: CSARDGGGTGELFF.